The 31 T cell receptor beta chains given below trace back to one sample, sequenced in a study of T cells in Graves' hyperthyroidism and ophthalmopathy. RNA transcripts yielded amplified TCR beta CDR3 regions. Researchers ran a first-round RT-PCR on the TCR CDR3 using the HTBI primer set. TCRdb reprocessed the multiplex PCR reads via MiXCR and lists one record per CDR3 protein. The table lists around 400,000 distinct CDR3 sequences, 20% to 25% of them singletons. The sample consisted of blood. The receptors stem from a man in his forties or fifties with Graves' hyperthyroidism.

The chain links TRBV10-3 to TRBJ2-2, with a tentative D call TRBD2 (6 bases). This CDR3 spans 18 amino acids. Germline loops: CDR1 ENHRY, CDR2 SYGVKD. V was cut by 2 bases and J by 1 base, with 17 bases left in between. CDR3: CAISEPFPGLGNTGELFF. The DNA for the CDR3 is TGTGCCATCAGTGAGCCATTTCCGGGACTCGGGAACACCGGGGAGCTGTTTTTT.

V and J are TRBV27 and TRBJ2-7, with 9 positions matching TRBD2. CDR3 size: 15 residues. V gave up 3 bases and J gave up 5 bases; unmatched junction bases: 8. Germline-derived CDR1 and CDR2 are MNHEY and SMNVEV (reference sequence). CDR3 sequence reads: CASSLSLAGRNEQYF. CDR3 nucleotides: TGTGCCAGCAGTTTGAGCCTAGCGGGACGGAACGAGCAGTACTTC.

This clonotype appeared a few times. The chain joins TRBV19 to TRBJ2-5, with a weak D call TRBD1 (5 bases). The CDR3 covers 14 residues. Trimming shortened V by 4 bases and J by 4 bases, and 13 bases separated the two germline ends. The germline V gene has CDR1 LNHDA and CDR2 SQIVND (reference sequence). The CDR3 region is CASSTTGYLETQYF. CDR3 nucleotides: TGTGCCAGTAGTACCACAGGCTACCTAGAGACCCAGTACTTC.

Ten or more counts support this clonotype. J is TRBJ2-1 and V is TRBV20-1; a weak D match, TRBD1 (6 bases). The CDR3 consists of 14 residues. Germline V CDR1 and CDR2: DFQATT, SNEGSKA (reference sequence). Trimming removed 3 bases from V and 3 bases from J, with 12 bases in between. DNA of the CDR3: TGCAGTGCTAGTCGAGGACAGAGCTACAATGAGCAGTTCTTC. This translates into CSASRGQSYNEQFF.

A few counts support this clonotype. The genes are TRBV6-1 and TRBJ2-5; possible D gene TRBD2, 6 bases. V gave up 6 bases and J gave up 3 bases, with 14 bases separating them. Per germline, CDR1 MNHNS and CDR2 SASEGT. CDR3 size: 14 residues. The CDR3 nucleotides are TGTGCCAGCAGGGACCCCGGCGGGAAAGAGACCCAGTACTTC. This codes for CASRDPGGKETQYF.

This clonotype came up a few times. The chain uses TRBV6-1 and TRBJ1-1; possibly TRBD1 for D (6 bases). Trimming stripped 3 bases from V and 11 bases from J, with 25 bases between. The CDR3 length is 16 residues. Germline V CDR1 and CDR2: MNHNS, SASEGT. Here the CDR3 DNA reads TGTGCCAGCAGTGATTTTAACCGGGGGCCCACGGTGGGGGCTTTCTTT. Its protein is CASSDFNRGPTVGAFF.

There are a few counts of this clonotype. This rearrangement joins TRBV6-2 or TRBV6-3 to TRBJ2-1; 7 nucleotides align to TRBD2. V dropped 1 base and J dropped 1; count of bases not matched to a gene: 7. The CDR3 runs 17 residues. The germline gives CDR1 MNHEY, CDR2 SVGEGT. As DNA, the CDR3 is TGTGCCAGCAGTTACTTTGCGGGAGTCATGTCCTACAATGAGCAGTTCTTC. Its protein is CASSYFAGVMSYNEQFF.

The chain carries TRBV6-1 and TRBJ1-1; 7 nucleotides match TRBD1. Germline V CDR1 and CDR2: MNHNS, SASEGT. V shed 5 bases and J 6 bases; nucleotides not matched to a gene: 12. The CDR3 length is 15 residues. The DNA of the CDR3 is TGTGCCAGCAGTAGGAGAACGGGACAGCTGTCTGAAGCTTTCTTT. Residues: CASSRRTGQLSEAFF.

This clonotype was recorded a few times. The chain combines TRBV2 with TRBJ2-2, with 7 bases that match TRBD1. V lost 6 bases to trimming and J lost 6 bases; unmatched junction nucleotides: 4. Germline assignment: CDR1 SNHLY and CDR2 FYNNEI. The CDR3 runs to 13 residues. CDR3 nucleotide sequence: TGTGCCAGCAGATTGACAGGGCCCGGGGAGCTGTTTTTT. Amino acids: CASRLTGPGELFF.

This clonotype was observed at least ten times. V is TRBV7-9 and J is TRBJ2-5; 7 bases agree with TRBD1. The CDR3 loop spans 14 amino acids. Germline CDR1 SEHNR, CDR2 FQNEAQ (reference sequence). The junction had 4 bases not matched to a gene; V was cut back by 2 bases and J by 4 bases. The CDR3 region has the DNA TGTGCCAGCAGCTTAAGGTCAGGGGGAGAGACCCAGTACTTC. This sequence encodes CASSLRSGGETQYF. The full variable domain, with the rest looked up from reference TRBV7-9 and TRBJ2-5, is DTGVSQNPRHKITKRGQNVTFRCDPISEHNRLYWYRQTLGQGPEFLTYFQNEAQLEKSRLLSDRFSAERPKGSFSTLEIQRTEQGDSAMYLCASSLRSGGETQYFGPGTRLLVL.

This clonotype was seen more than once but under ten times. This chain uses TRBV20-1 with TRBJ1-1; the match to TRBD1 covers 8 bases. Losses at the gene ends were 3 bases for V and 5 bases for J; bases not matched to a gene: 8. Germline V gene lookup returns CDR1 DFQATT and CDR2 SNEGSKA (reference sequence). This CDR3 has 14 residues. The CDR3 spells CSARPTGGRTEAFF. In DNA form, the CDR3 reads TGCAGTGCTAGGCCCACAGGGGGACGGACTGAAGCTTTCTTT.

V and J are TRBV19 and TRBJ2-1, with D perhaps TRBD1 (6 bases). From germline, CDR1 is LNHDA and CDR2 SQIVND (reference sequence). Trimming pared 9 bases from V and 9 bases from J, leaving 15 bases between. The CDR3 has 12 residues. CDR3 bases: TGTGCCAGCACTTCACAGGGCGGTGAGCAGTTCTTC. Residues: CASTSQGGEQFF.

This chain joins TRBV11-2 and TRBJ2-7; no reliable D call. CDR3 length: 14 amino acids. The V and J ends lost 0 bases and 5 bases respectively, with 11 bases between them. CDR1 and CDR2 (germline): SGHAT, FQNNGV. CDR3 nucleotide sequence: TGTGCCAGCAGCTTAGATCCCGGTTCGGACGAGCAGTACTTC. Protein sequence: CASSLDPGSDEQYF.

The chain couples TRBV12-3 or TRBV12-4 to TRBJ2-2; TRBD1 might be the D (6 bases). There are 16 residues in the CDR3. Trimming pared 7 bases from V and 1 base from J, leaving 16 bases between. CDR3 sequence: CASKGGRGQNTGELFF. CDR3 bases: TGTGCCAGCAAAGGGGGTCGCGGGCAGAACACCGGGGAGCTGTTTTTT.

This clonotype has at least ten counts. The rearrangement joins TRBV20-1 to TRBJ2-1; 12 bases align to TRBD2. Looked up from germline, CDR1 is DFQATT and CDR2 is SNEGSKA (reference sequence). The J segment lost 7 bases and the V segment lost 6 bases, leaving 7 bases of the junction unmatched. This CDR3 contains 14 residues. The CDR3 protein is CSAKRLAGGNEQFF. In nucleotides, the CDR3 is TGCAGTGCGAAGCGCCTAGCGGGAGGGAATGAGCAGTTCTTC.

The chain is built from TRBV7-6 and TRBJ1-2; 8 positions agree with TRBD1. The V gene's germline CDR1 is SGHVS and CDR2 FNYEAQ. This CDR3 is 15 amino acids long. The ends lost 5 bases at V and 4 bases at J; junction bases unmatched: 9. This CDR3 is CASSAGTGRSYGYTF. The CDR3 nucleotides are TGTGCCAGCAGCGCCGGGACAGGACGGAGCTATGGCTACACCTTC.

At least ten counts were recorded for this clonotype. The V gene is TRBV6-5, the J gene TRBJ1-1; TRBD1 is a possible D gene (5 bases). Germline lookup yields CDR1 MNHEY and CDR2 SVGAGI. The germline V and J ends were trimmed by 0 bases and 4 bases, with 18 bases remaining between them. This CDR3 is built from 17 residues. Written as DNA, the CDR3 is TGTGCCAGCAGTTACTCGGGCGCGTCTCCGAGGGGCACTGAAGCTTTCTTT. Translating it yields CASSYSGASPRGTEAFF.

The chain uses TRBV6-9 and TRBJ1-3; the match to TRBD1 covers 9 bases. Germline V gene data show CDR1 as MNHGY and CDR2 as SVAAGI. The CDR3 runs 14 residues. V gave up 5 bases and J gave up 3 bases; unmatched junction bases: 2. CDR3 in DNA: TGTGCCAGCAGTACAGGGGGCGGTGGAAACACCATATATTTT. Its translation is CASSTGGGGNTIYF.

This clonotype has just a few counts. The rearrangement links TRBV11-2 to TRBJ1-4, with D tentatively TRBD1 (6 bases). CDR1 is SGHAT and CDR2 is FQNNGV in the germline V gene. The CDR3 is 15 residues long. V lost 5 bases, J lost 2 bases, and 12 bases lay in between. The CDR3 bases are TGTGCCAGCAGCATGAATACAGGGACTAATGAAAAACTGTTTTTT. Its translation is CASSMNTGTNEKLFF.

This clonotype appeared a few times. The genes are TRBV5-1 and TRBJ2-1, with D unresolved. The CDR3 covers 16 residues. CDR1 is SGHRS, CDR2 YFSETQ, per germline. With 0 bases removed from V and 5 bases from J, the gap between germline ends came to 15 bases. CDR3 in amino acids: CASSLVPPTTDNEQFF. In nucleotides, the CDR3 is TGCGCCAGCAGCTTGGTACCCCCAACAACAGACAATGAGCAGTTCTTC. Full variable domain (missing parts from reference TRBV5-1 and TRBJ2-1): KAGVTQTPRYLIKTRGQQVTLSCSPISGHRSVSWYQQTPGQGLQFLFEYFSETQRNKGNFPGRFSGRQFSNSRSEMNVSTLELGDSALYLCASSLVPPTTDNEQFFGPGTRLTVL.

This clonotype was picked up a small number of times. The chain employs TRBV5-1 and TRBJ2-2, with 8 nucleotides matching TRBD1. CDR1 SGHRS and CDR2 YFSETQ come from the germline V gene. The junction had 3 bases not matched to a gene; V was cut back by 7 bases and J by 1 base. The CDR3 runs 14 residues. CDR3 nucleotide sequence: TGCGCCAGCTTCGACAGGGGGAACACCGGGGAGCTGTTTTTT. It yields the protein CASFDRGNTGELFF.

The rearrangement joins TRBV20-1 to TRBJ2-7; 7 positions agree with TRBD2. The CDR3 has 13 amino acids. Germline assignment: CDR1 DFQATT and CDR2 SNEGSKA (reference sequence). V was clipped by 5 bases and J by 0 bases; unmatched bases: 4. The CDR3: CSALLAVSYEQYF. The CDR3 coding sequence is TGCAGTGCTCTTCTAGCGGTCTCCTACGAGCAGTACTTC.

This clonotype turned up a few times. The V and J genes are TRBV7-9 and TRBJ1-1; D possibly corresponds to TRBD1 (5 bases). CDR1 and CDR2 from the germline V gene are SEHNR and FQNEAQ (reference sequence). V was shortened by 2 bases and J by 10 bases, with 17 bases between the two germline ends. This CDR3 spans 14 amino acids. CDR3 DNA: TGTGCCAGCAGCTTACAGGGCTCCAAGATGGGAGCTTTCTTT. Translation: CASSLQGSKMGAFF.

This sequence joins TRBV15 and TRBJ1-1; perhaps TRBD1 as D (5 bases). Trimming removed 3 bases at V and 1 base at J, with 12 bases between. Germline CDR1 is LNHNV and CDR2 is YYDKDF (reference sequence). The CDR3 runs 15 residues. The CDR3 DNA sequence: TGTGCCACCAGCAGGGGGGACGTATCGAACACTGAAGCTTTCTTT. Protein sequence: CATSRGDVSNTEAFF.

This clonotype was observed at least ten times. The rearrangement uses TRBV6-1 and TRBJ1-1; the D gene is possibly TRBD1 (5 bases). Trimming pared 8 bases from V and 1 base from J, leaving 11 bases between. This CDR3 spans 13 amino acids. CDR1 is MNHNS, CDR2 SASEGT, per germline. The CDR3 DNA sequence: TGTGCCAGCGGGCAGGGAACGAACACTGAAGCTTTCTTT. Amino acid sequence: CASGQGTNTEAFF.

CDR3 in amino acids: CASSFTSVGAVETQYF. The CDR3 DNA sequence: TGTGCCAGCAGTTTCACCTCCGTGGGAGCGGTAGAGACCCAGTACTTC. The V call is TRBV27, the J call TRBJ2-5, with a possible D match to TRBD2 (5 bases). V dropped 3 bases and J dropped 4 bases, with 18 bases sitting between them. CDR1 is MNHEY, CDR2 SMNVEV, per germline (reference sequence). There are 16 residues in the CDR3.

The CDR3 loop is CASSQVRDTQYF. DNA for the CDR3: TGTGCCAGCAGCCAAGTGAGAGATACGCAGTATTTT. The chain is built from TRBV3-1 and TRBJ2-3; no reliable D call. The CDR3 has 12 amino acids. Trimming left V 1 base short and J 5 bases short, with 4 bases between. CDR1 is LGHDT, CDR2 YNNKEL, per germline (reference sequence).

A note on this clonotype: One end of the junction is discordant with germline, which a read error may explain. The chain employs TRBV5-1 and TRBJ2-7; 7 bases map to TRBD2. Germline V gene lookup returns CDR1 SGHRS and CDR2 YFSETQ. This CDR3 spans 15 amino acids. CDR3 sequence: CASSHSGPGAYEQCF. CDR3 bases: TGCGCCAGCAGCCATAGCGGGCCTGGGGCCTACGAGCAGTGCTTC. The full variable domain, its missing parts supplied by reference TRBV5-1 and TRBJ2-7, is KAGVTQTPRYLIKTRGQQVTLSCSPISGHRSVSWYQQTPGQGLQFLFEYFSETQRNKGNFPGRFSGRQFSNSRSEMNVSTLELGDSALYLCASSHSGPGAYEQCFGPGTRLTVT.

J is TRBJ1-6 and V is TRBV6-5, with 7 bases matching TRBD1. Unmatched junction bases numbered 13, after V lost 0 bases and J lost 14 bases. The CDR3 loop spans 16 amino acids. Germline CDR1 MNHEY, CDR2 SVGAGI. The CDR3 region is CASSYSNQGGGTSLHF. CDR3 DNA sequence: TGTGCCAGCAGTTACTCGAATCAGGGGGGAGGGACGTCCCTCCACTTT.

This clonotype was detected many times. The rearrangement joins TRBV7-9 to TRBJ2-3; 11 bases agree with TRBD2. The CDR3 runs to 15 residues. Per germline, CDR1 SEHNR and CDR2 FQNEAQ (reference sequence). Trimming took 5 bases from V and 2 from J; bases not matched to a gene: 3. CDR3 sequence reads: CASSQTSGATDTQYF. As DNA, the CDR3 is TGTGCCAGCAGCCAGACTAGCGGGGCCACAGATACGCAGTATTTT. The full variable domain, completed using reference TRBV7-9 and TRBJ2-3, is DTGVSQNPRHKITKRGQNVTFRCDPISEHNRLYWYRQTLGQGPEFLTYFQNEAQLEKSRLLSDRFSAERPKGSFSTLEIQRTEQGDSAMYLCASSQTSGATDTQYFGPGTRLTVL.

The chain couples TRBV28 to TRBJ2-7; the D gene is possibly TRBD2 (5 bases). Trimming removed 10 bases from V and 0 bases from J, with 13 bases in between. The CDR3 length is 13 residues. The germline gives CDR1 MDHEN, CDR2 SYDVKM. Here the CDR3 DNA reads TGTGCCACCTCCCCTGGGAGCTCCTACGAGCAGTACTTC. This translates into CATSPGSSYEQYF.